This T cell receptor beta chain was identified during a study of T cells of healthy individuals (dated 2018 in TCRdb). The CDR3 measures 15 amino acids from cysteine to phenylalanine. The sequence is cut down to CDR3 DNA, 45 bases in frame from base 1. CDR1 and CDR2, looked up from the germline V gene (reference sequence), are DFQATT and SNEGSKA. Trimmed from V: 5 bases; trimmed from J: 1 base; junction bases lacking a gene match: 6. This clonotype was picked up a small number of times. What this receptor recognizes is not known. Base qualities were left out, and no much larger clone turns up one base away. The library was obtained by 5' RACE. The sample was run on an Illumina MiSeq. TCRdb reanalyzed the raw reads on its own, using fastp at Q25 for trimming and MiXCR for clone calling, and kept in-frame beta chains. Under each unique CDR3 protein, matching rows form one entry showing the most common genes and DNA. The sample contains around 98,000 distinct CDR3 sequences, under 20% of them found a single time. The top ten clones comprise around 6.4% of the sample.

The chain joins TRBV20-1 to TRBJ1-2; TRBD1 agrees with 11 junctional bases. This receptor was identified in a human donor in good health. The CDR3 in this case is CSAPPGTGGNYGYTF. In nucleotides, the sequence is TGCAGTGCTCCCCCCGGGACAGGGGGTAACTATGGCTACACCTTC.